Reported below is one T cell receptor (beta chain). The antigen remains unidentified. Sequencing used immunoSEQ multiplex PCR; TCRdb keeps in-frame clones, though not all of them. The table shows approximately 65,000 clones, with more than 85% occurring only once. The sample originates from a study of OX40 agonist ivuxolimab in advanced cancers. Study at large: Patients received ivuxolimab, an agonistic anti-OX40 (CD134) antibody. Partial responses, seen in three patients, involved one hepatocellular carcinoma and two cutaneous melanomas.

Overall study findings and caveats: Some of the lowest clonal expansion was seen in partial responders at 0.1-3.0 mg/kg.

CDR1 SQVTM and CDR2 ANQGSEA come from the germline V gene. This CDR3 has 14 residues. Trimming cost V 4 bases and J 0 bases, with 10 bases left between them. This rearrangement joins TRBV29-1 to TRBJ2-1; D is possibly TRBD2 (6 bases). The specimen was CD4+ or CD8+ T cells sorted from blood, collected in a trial of the OX40 agonist ivuxolimab. This TCR was recovered from an adult with an advanced solid tumor such as melanoma, head and neck, liver or kidney cancer. CDR3 region: CSVVVGSSYNEQFF. The CDR3 DNA reads as TGCAGCGTTGTGGTCGGGAGCTCCTACAATGAGCAGTTCTTC.